This T cell receptor (beta chain) was recorded in a study of T-cell memory formation after mild COVID-19. Study results and caveats: Some responding clones appeared in pre-infection memory, suggesting cross-reactive memory joined.

Via MiXCR, TCRdb re-called the 5' RACE reads, giving one row per CDR3 protein. The table has roughly 450,000 distinct CDR3 sequences, around a sixth seen once. J gave up 3 bases and V 0 bases, and 1 base lay outside the gene matches. CDR3 length: 15 residues. Germline lookup yields CDR1 MRHNA and CDR2 SNTAGT. This clonotype was recorded a few times. What it recognizes is unknown. Sequenced material: PBMCs or a T cell subset sorted from them (not recorded which). This chain uses TRBV6-4 with TRBJ2-2; TRBD1 agrees at 7 bases. The clonotype comes from an adult woman who had mild COVID-19 (a few samples of this study predate the infection). Cell type and time point are not known. The CDR3 region has the DNA TGTGCCAGCAGTGACTCGGGGACAGACACCGGGGAGCTGTTTTTT. This gives the protein CASSDSGTDTGELFF.